This T cell receptor (beta chain) was recovered during a study of T cells after posttransplantation cyclophosphamide. Findings of the study overall: Tissue-infiltrating T cells from skin or gut overlapped little with blood T cells. Recipient CMV seropositivity and CMV reactivation strongly tracked TRB clonality. Later post-transplant blood repertoires were often dominated by donor CD8+ memory clones.

On the day of bone marrow donation, the related graft donor provided peripheral blood. Regarding this clone: The antigen is undetermined.

Sequencing was performed with immunoSEQ multiplex PCR; in TCRdb, only in-frame clones are kept and a portion is missing. The sample gives roughly 70,000 clones, around 93% of which show up once; approximately 2.7% is in the top ten. This CDR3 is 15 amino acids long. Trimming left V 0 bases short and J 2 bases short, with 8 bases between. Per the germline V gene, CDR1 is LGHNA and CDR2 is YNFKEQ. J is TRBJ1-5 and V is TRBV4-2, with a weak D call TRBD1 (5 bases). The source material was PBMCs. This receptor was obtained from a woman in her 30s in good health and a related stem cell transplant donor. CDR3 sequence reads: CASSQDWGCNQPQHF. In DNA, the CDR3 is TGTGCCAGCAGCCAAGATTGGGGGTGCAATCAGCCCCAGCATTTT.